This T cell receptor (beta chain) was obtained from a study of T cell repertoires in cytomegalovirus infection. Study background: The authors relied on CMV epitopes, both recently identified HLA-C-restricted and well-studied HLA-B-restricted. Both CMV infection and a matching HLA type were indicated by public TCR beta signatures. The study, taken as a whole, reports: Summed frequency of shared TCR beta families picked out CMV carriers who also had the relevant HLA. The ex vivo response showed dominance by HLA-C-restricted CMV-specific TCR beta clonotypes.

MiXCR was run by TCRdb on the reads, yielding one entry per CDR3 protein. This sample carries about 570,000 distinct CDR3 sequences, about 40% of them seen once, and the ten largest clones take 48%. The CDR3 is made up of 16 amino acids. V lost 4 bases, J lost 2 bases, and 4 bases stayed unmatched. From germline, CDR1 is SGHNT and CDR2 YYREEE (reference sequence). This clonotype was observed once. Its antigen remains unknown. The clonotype was recovered from a human donor in good health (CMV status not recorded). Some clones in this sample may be carry-over from other donors' samples. This chain joins TRBV5-4 and TRBJ2-1; 12 bases fit TRBD2. The source material was cultured PBMCs, sampled from culture after CMV antigen stimulation. This CDR3 reads CASSARTSGAYNEQFF. Written as DNA, the CDR3 is TGTGCCAGCAGCGCTAGGACTAGCGGGGCCTACAATGAGCAGTTCTTC.